This TCR beta chain was sequenced in a study of T cells in Graves' hyperthyroidism and ophthalmopathy. Study-wide results and caveats: A model of 13 V-J features distinguished ophthalmopathy from stable hyperthyroidism.

Investigators excluded patients with uncontrolled infection, other autoimmune disease, pregnancy or lactation. Thyroid ultrasound and orbital computed tomography, with clinical symptoms and serum thyroxine and TRAb, informed diagnoses. Researchers took RNA transcripts and amplified the TCR beta CDR3 regions from them. First-round RT-PCR targeting the TCR CDR3 was performed with the HTBI primer set. One entry per CDR3 protein results from TCRdb running MiXCR on the multiplex PCR reads. The data show 490,000 or so distinct CDR3 sequences, with roughly 45% seen just once and around two fifths held by the top ten. This clonotype has ten or more counts. As yet, its antigen is unknown. V was shortened by 6 bases and J by 5 bases, with 16 bases between the two germline ends. CDR1 is SQVTM, CDR2 ANQGSEA, per germline. This CDR3 contains 13 residues.

The sample consisted of peripheral blood or thyroid tissue (not recorded which). V usage is TRBV29-1 and J usage is TRBJ1-1; possibly TRBD1 for D (6 bases). The sequence derives from an adult woman with Graves' disease, either hyperthyroidism or ophthalmopathy (not recorded which). CDR3 in amino acids: CSVLQGRGTEAFF. The CDR3 coding sequence is TGCAGCGTCCTCCAGGGGAGGGGGACTGAAGCTTTCTTT.